The clone carrying this T cell receptor (beta chain) was seen repeatedly, ten times or more. This record belongs to a study of T cells of healthy individuals. From the 5' RACE reads, TCRdb called clonotypes with MiXCR, one entry per CDR3 protein. The top ten hold around 4.5% of the sample, which has 60,000 to 75,000 distinct CDR3 sequences, around 15% seen once. Trimming left V 6 bases short and J 2 bases short, with 11 bases between. Germline lookup yields CDR1 ENHRY and CDR2 SYGVKD. The CDR3 runs 13 residues. This TCR was recovered from a human donor in good health. This chain links TRBV10-3 with TRBJ2-7; D unclear. This CDR3 reads CAISLDLPYEQYF. The CDR3 DNA reads as TGTGCCATCAGCCTGGACCTCCCCTACGAGCAGTACTTC.